This T cell receptor (beta chain) was profiled in a study of spatial heterogeneity in lung cancer. Trimming stripped 2 bases from V and 0 bases from J, with 13 bases between. The CDR3 sequence is 17 residues long. Germline V lookup: CDR1 LNHDA, CDR2 SQIVND (reference sequence). TCRdb reprocessed the 5' RACE reads via MiXCR and lists one record per CDR3 protein. The sample records over 95,000 distinct CDR3 sequences, 10% to 13% being singletons. Time point noted: blood at routine non-recurrence follow-up after resection. Sequencing of whole RNA from tumor, nontumor lung or frozen PBMC involved no sorting.

The material was PBMCs, obtained at follow-up. The TCR comes from a female donor with early-stage non-small cell lung cancer. The chain joins TRBV19 to TRBJ2-2; either TRBD1 or TRBD2 may supply D (5 bases each). The CDR3 is CASSIRGGSTNTGELFF. The CDR3 nucleotides read TGTGCCAGTAGTATAAGGGGCGGGTCCACGAACACCGGGGAGCTGTTTTTT.